What follows describes a single T cell receptor (beta chain). Germline is not matched at one junction end, which may reflect a read error. TCR beta CDR3 region amplification was performed from RNA transcripts. TCR CDR3 underwent first-round RT-PCR with the HTBI primer set. TCRdb itself ran the multiplex PCR reads through MiXCR, one entry per CDR3 protein. This table has 460,000 or so distinct CDR3 sequences, roughly 14% appearing once. The germline V gene encodes CDR1 SGHTA and CDR2 FQGNSA. The CDR3 extends over 14 amino acids. The sample comes from a study of T cells in Graves' hyperthyroidism and ophthalmopathy.

The TCR was taken from a woman younger than 30 with Graves' hyperthyroidism. The chain links TRBV7-2 to TRBJ2-1, with D maybe TRBD2 (5 bases). Sequenced sample: blood. This chain's CDR3 is CAGSKRGTYNEQFF. In DNA, the CDR3 is TGTGCCGGCAGCAAACGGGGTACTTACAATGAGCAGTTCTTC.